Presented here are 17 T cell receptor beta chains from one specimen sequenced in a study of neoadjuvant nivolumab and ipilimumab in lung cancer. Data came from immunoSEQ multiplex PCR; TCRdb stores just in-frame clones and leaves some out. The sample records under 15,000 clones, approximately 68% being singletons. Specimen: peripheral blood, collected after neoadjuvant nivolumab, alone or with ipilimumab, at or shortly before surgery. The receptors were gathered from an adult with non-small cell lung cancer.

CDR3 region: CASSPGTGNEAFF. CDR3 bases: TGTGCCAGCTCACCCGGGACAGGGAACGAAGCTTTCTTT. This sequence joins TRBV18 and TRBJ1-1, with 9 positions matching TRBD1. V shed 3 bases, J shed 8 bases, and the junction held 4 bases outside the gene matches. The CDR3 is 13 residues long. From germline, CDR1 is KGHSH and CDR2 LQKENI.

The J gene is TRBJ2-3, the V gene TRBV5-1, with 10 bases fitting TRBD2. Trimming cost V 2 bases and J 4 bases; bases outside gene matches: 4. The CDR3 runs to 15 residues. CDR1 SGHRS and CDR2 YFSETQ come from the germline V gene. The DNA of the CDR3 is TGCGCCAGCAGCTTTCTAGCGGGAGCCTCAGATACGCAGTATTTT. Translating it yields CASSFLAGASDTQYF.

The chain recombines TRBV30 with TRBJ1-2, with D uncertain. This CDR3 is built from 15 residues. Trimming pared 0 bases from V and 7 bases from J, leaving 18 bases between. Per the germline V gene, CDR1 is GTSNPN and CDR2 is SVGIG (reference sequence). DNA for the CDR3: TGTGCCTGGAGTGTACCCAGGACGGGAAAAGGTGGCTACACCTTC. This translates into CAWSVPRTGKGGYTF.

The chain has TRBV19 and TRBJ2-7; 12 positions match TRBD2. J lost 2 bases, V lost 8 bases, and 4 bases had no gene match. Germline V lookup: CDR1 LNHDA, CDR2 SQIVND (reference sequence). The CDR3 totals 14 residues. The CDR3 region is CASSTSGGPYEQYF. The CDR3, as DNA: TGTGCCAGTTCGACTAGCGGGGGACCCTACGAGCAGTACTTC. The whole variable domain, remainder taken from reference TRBV19 and TRBJ2-7, is DGGITQSPKYLFRKEGQNVTLSCEQNLNHDAMYWYRQDPGQGLRLIYYSQIVNDFQKGDIAEGYSVSREKKESFPLTVTSAQKNPTAFYLCASSTSGGPYEQYFGPGTRLTVT.

The table lists this clone with a few counts. The chain recombines TRBV15 with TRBJ1-1; the D gene is possibly TRBD1 (5 bases). CDR3 length: 15 residues. Germline CDR1 and CDR2: LNHNV and YYDKDF (reference sequence). V was clipped by 0 bases and J by 4 bases, with 12 bases between them. CDR3 protein: CATSRDQGPSTEAFF. CDR3 coding DNA: TGTGCCACCAGCAGAGATCAGGGTCCGAGCACTGAAGCTTTCTTT. Using reference TRBV15 and TRBJ1-1 for the parts outside the CDR3, the full variable domain is DAMVIQNPRYQVTQFGKPVTLSCSQTLNHNVMYWYQQKSSQAPKLLFHYYDKDFNNEADTPDNFQSRRPNTSFCFLDIRSPGLGDTAMYLCATSRDQGPSTEAFFGQGTRLTVV.

This clone was found once. The chain carries TRBV30 and TRBJ2-1, with D perhaps assigned TRBD1 or TRBD2 (5 bases each). The CDR3 loop spans 14 amino acids. Germline assignment: CDR1 GTSNPN and CDR2 SVGIG (reference sequence). V was shortened by 0 bases and J by 11 bases, with 17 bases between the two germline ends. CDR3 nucleotides: TGTGCCTGGAGTGTGGGATCGAGTCGGGGACAGCAGTTCTTC. It encodes CAWSVGSSRGQQFF.

The chain is built from TRBV6-5 and TRBJ1-2, with D perhaps TRBD1 (5 bases). Per germline, CDR1 MNHEY and CDR2 SVGAGI. This CDR3 contains 12 residues. Deletions cut 10 bases from V and 1 base from J, with 10 bases between. CDR3 sequence (DNA): TGTGCCACGACAGACATTAACTATGGCTACACCTTC. The encoded protein is CATTDINYGYTF.

The V gene is TRBV7-9, the J gene TRBJ1-2, with 8 bases identical to TRBD1. CDR3 size: 17 residues. V shed 5 bases and J 8 bases; nucleotides not matched to a gene: 19. From germline, CDR1 is SEHNR and CDR2 FQNEAQ (reference sequence). The CDR3 DNA is TGTGCCAGCAGCATCCCGGGACAGGTGGGCCCACTAAGGGGCTACACCTTC. Its protein is CASSIPGQVGPLRGYTF.

The CDR3 reads CASSLDSGSYNEQFF. The CDR3, as DNA: TGTGCCAGCAGCTTGGACTCAGGGTCCTACAATGAGCAGTTCTTC. This chain links TRBV5-5 with TRBJ2-1; TRBD1 is a possible D gene (5 bases). V was cut by 0 bases and J by 1 base, with 8 bases left in between. Germline loops: CDR1 SGHKS, CDR2 YYEKEE (reference sequence). The length of the CDR3 is 15 residues.

For the CDR3, the DNA is TGTGCCTGGAGCCACGGGACAGGGACCCTTAGCAATCAGCCCCAGCATTTT. Its translation is CAWSHGTGTLSNQPQHF. The genes are TRBV30 and TRBJ1-5, with 9 bases lining up with TRBD1. Germline trimming cut 3 bases from V and 0 bases from J; bases unmatched to any gene: 9. This CDR3 contains 17 residues. Germline V CDR1 and CDR2: GTSNPN, SVGIG (reference sequence). The full variable domain, completed using reference TRBV30 and TRBJ1-5, is SQTIHQWPATLVQPVGSPLSLECTVEGTSNPNLYWYRQAAGRGLQLLFYSVGIGQISSEVPQNLSASRPQDRQFILSSKKLLLSDSGFYLCAWSHGTGTLSNQPQHFGDGTRLSIL.

This sequence joins TRBV7-2 and TRBJ1-2, with TRBD1 identical over 9 bases. The CDR3 extends over 14 amino acids. Germline V CDR1 and CDR2: SGHTA, FQGNSA. The trim removed 5 bases at V and 7 bases at J, leaving 8 bases unmatched. CDR3 residues: CASSPTQGAGGYTF. In DNA form, the CDR3 reads TGTGCCAGCAGCCCAACACAGGGGGCGGGTGGCTACACCTTC.

V is TRBV6-5 and J is TRBJ2-1; TRBD1 or TRBD2 may be the D gene (6 bases each). The CDR3 loop spans 12 amino acids. Trimming cost V 7 bases and J 10 bases, with 14 bases left between them. From germline, CDR1 is MNHEY and CDR2 SVGAGI. The CDR3, as DNA: TGTGCCAGCACTCTGACTAGGGGGGAGCAGTTCTTC. Amino acid sequence: CASTLTRGEQFF.

The J gene is TRBJ2-5, the V gene TRBV7-8; no clear D. V shed 4 bases and J shed 5 bases, with 17 bases lying between them. CDR1 SGHVS and CDR2 FQNEAQ come from the germline V gene. This CDR3 is 15 amino acids long. Here the CDR3 DNA reads TGTGCCAGCAGCTCCCCAGGACCGATCCGGGAGACCCAGTACTTC. Translating gives CASSSPGPIRETQYF.

V and J are TRBV11-2 and TRBJ2-3; the D is unclear. CDR3 size: 14 residues. V shed 1 base and J shed 2 bases, with 7 bases lying between them. Germline loops: CDR1 SGHAT, CDR2 FQNNGV. CDR3 nucleotide sequence: TGTGCCAGCAGCTTAGGTCCCATCACAGATACGCAGTATTTT. It encodes CASSLGPITDTQYF.

The chain employs TRBV9 and TRBJ2-2; no clear D. Germline V gene data show CDR1 as SGDLS and CDR2 as YYNGEE. The V end lost 3 bases, the J end lost 4 bases, and 13 bases lay between the germline ends. The CDR3 contains 15 residues. CDR3 in DNA: TGTGCCAGCAGCGAACGGGCGATTGCCACCGGGGAGCTGTTTTTT. Residues: CASSERAIATGELFF.

Written as DNA, the CDR3 is TGTGCCAGCAGCAAGACAGTGGGGGAGACCCAGTACTTC. This gives the protein CASSKTVGETQYF. The rearrangement uses TRBV7-9 and TRBJ2-5; possible D gene TRBD1, 5 bases. V gave up 5 bases and J gave up 5 bases, with 12 bases separating them. CDR3 size: 13 residues. Germline values: CDR1 SEHNR, CDR2 FQNEAQ (reference sequence).

V and J are TRBV7-2 and TRBJ2-5; possible D gene TRBD1, 5 bases. V was trimmed by 1 base and J by 4 bases, leaving 7 bases between them. Germline V gene data show CDR1 as SGHTA and CDR2 as FQGNSA. The CDR3 extends over 13 amino acids. CDR3 sequence: CASSLGGLETQYF. The CDR3 region has the DNA TGTGCCAGCAGCTTAGGGGGCCTAGAGACCCAGTACTTC.